The clone carrying this TCR beta chain was seen only once. This sample was included in a study of T and B cells in COVID-19 patients. With V trimmed by 0 bases and J by 3 bases, 4 bases remained unmatched. The germline V gene encodes CDR1 SQVTM and CDR2 ANQGSEA. The CDR3 consists of 14 residues. Multiplex PCR with BIOMED2 TRB-A/B primer pools amplified TRB rearrangements. MiXCR, run by TCRdb on the multiplex PCR reads, gives a single entry per CDR3 protein. Of around 15,000 distinct CDR3 sequences in the sample, roughly 27% were seen once. From blood, about 250-500 ng of genomic DNA served as TRB template.

The chain is built from TRBV29-1 and TRBJ2-7; TRBD1 matches at 8 bases. The sequence derives from a human donor who had recovered from COVID-19. The sequencing sample was made of blood. The CDR3 DNA is TGCAGCGTTGAAGACGGACAGGGAGTCTACGAGCAGTACTTC. Amino acid sequence: CSVEDGQGVYEQYF.